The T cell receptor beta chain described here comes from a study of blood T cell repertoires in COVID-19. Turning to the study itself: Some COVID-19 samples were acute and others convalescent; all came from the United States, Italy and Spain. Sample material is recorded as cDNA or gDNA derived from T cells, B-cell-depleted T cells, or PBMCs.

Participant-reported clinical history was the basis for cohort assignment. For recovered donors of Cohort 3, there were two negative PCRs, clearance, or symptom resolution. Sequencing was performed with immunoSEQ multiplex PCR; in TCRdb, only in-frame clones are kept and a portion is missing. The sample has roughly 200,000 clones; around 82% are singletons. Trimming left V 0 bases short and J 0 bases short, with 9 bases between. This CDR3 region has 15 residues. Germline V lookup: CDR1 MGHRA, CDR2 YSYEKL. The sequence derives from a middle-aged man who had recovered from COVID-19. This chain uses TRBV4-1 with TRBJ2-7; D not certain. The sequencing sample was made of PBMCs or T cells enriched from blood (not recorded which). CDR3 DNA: TGCGCCAGCAGCCAAGAATGGCTGAACTCCTACGAGCAGTACTTC. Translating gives CASSQEWLNSYEQYF.